The 27 T cell receptor beta chains reported below all come from one sample, sequenced in a study of T-cell memory formation after mild COVID-19. TCRdb called the 5' RACE reads again in MiXCR, with one record for every CDR3 protein. This sample has 400,000 or so distinct CDR3 sequences; 21% occur once, and the top ten carry roughly an eighth. Material for sequencing was PBMCs or a T cell subset sorted from them (not recorded which). These receptors came from an adult woman who had mild COVID-19 (a few samples of this study predate the infection). Cell type and time point are not known.

This sequence joins TRBV9 and TRBJ2-7; TRBD1 might be the D (6 bases). The V gene lost 1 base and the J gene lost 0 bases, with 8 bases spanning the gap. The CDR3 spans 14 residues. The V gene's germline CDR1 is SGDLS and CDR2 YYNGEE. The CDR3 loop reads CASSVMDSSYEQYF. DNA of the CDR3: TGTGCCAGCAGCGTAATGGACAGCTCCTACGAGCAGTACTTC. The complete variable domain, with remaining parts taken from reference TRBV9 and TRBJ2-7, reads DSGVTQTPKHLITATGQRVTLRCSPRSGDLSVYWYQQSLDQGLQFLIQYYNGEERAKGNILERFSAQQFPDLHSELNLSSLELGDSALYFCASSVMDSSYEQYFGPGTRLTVT.

The gene calls are TRBV12-3 or TRBV12-4 and TRBJ1-5, with D tentatively TRBD1 (6 bases). V lost 4 bases, J lost 4 bases, and 11 bases lay in between. The CDR3 spans 14 residues. CDR3 nucleotides: TGTGCCAGCAGTTGGGGACATCGGAATCAGCCCCAGCATTTT. Translation gives CASSWGHRNQPQHF.

This clonotype has just a few counts. In nucleotides, the CDR3 is TGTGCCAGCAGCTTATACGGGACAGGGTATGGGGATACGCAGTATTTT. Its protein product is CASSLYGTGYGDTQYF. V usage is TRBV7-3 and J usage is TRBJ2-3; TRBD1 aligns across 9 bases. Germline V gene data show CDR1 as SGHTA and CDR2 as FQGTGA. The V and J ends lost 2 bases and 6 bases, in that order; junction bases with no gene match: 9. The CDR3 loop spans 16 amino acids.

This clonotype was seen only a few times. The gene calls are TRBV4-2 and TRBJ2-1, with D unresolved. V was trimmed by 0 bases and J by 7 bases, leaving 13 bases between them. From germline, CDR1 is LGHNA and CDR2 YNFKEQ. The length of the CDR3 is 15 residues. In DNA, the CDR3 is TGTGCCAGCAGCCAAGAGGGTGGTCAAATTAATGAGCAGTTCTTC. Encoded protein: CASSQEGGQINEQFF.

The table lists this clonotype with a few counts. V gene TRBV7-2 combines with J gene TRBJ2-3, with 9 bases identical to TRBD2. The CDR3 extends over 15 amino acids. Germline CDR1 SGHTA, CDR2 FQGNSA. Trimming took 2 bases from V and 2 from J; bases not matched to a gene: 2. For the CDR3, the DNA is TGTGCCAGCAGCTTAAGACTAGCGGTCACAGATACGCAGTATTTT. It encodes CASSLRLAVTDTQYF.

This clonotype came up a few times. CDR3 DNA sequence: TGTGCCTGGAGTAGGGATAGCAATCAGCCCCAGCATTTT. It encodes CAWSRDSNQPQHF. The J gene is TRBJ1-5, the V gene TRBV30, with unresolved D. Germline lookup yields CDR1 GTSNPN and CDR2 SVGIG (reference sequence). Trimming removed 2 bases from V and 0 bases from J, with 5 bases in between. The CDR3 loop spans 13 amino acids. The full variable domain, completed using reference TRBV30 and TRBJ1-5, is SQTIHQWPATLVQPVGSPLSLECTVEGTSNPNLYWYRQAAGRGLQLLFYSVGIGQISSEVPQNLSASRPQDRQFILSSKKLLLSDSGFYLCAWSRDSNQPQHFGDGTRLSIL.

The chain combines TRBV20-1 with TRBJ2-7; 7 bases map to TRBD2. The CDR3 covers 14 residues. The germline V gene has CDR1 DFQATT and CDR2 SNEGSKA (reference sequence). V gave up 0 bases and J gave up 2 bases; unmatched junction bases: 4. The CDR3 DNA reads as TGCAGTGCTAGAGATCTGAGCGGGGCCTACGAGCAGTACTTC. It translates to CSARDLSGAYEQYF.

There are a few counts of this clonotype. The J gene is TRBJ1-5, the V gene TRBV19; D gene unclear. Germline CDR1 is LNHDA and CDR2 is SQIVND (reference sequence). The CDR3 has 16 residues. V was pared by 4 bases and J by 3 bases, with 16 bases between. This CDR3 is CASSTGPPRANQPQHF. The DNA of the CDR3 is TGTGCCAGTAGTACTGGACCTCCAAGGGCCAATCAGCCCCAGCATTTT.

This clonotype was counted a few times. The rearrangement joins TRBV10-3 to TRBJ2-2; the match to TRBD2 covers 8 bases. This CDR3 has 14 residues. V shed 2 bases, J shed 6 bases, and the junction held 2 bases outside the gene matches. The V gene's germline CDR1 is ENHRY and CDR2 SYGVKD. The CDR3 sequence: CAISEGGLAGELFF. In DNA, the CDR3 is TGTGCCATCAGTGAGGGGGGACTAGCCGGGGAGCTGTTTTTT.

This sequence joins TRBV7-3 and TRBJ2-1, with unresolved D. The V gene's germline CDR1 is SGHTA and CDR2 FQGTGA. This CDR3 comprises 12 residues. The germline V and J ends were trimmed by 5 bases and 7 bases, with 9 bases remaining between them. The DNA of the CDR3 is TGTGCCAGCAGCGGAGCCCTAAATGAGCAGTTCTTC. It translates to CASSGALNEQFF.

The V gene is TRBV4-2, the J gene TRBJ2-7; TRBD2 agrees at 7 bases. The V gene end was trimmed by 0 bases and the J gene end by 3 bases; junction bases not matched to a gene: 2. Per the germline V gene, CDR1 is LGHNA and CDR2 is YNFKEQ. The CDR3 is made up of 14 amino acids. The CDR3 protein is CASSQEPSGYEQYF. The CDR3 bases are TGTGCCAGCAGCCAAGAGCCTAGCGGCTACGAGCAGTACTTC.

The chain couples TRBV9 to TRBJ2-3; D possibly uses TRBD1 or TRBD2 (6 bases each). CDR3 size: 16 residues. V was shortened by 4 bases and J by 0 bases, with 15 bases between the two germline ends. The germline V gene encodes CDR1 SGDLS and CDR2 YYNGEE. CDR3 residues: CASSPRGVSSTDTQYF. CDR3 DNA sequence: TGTGCCAGCAGCCCGAGGGGGGTTTCTAGCACAGATACGCAGTATTTT.

There are many counts of this clonotype. The V call is TRBV12-3 or TRBV12-4, the J call TRBJ2-1; D possibly matches TRBD1 or TRBD2 (5 bases each). Trimming took off 6 bases at V and 8 bases at J, with 8 bases between the two ends. The CDR3 length is 11 residues. The CDR3 loop reads CASSLGDEQFF. As DNA, the CDR3 is TGTGCCAGCAGCTTGGGGGATGAGCAGTTCTTC.

CDR3 sequence (DNA): TGTGCCAGCAGCTTTAATAGCGGGGGGGCCGGGAGTGAGCAGTTCTTC. Its translation: CASSFNSGGAGSEQFF. The V gene is TRBV7-2, the J gene TRBJ2-1; 11 bases agree with TRBD2. CDR1 is SGHTA, CDR2 FQGNSA, per germline. After removal of 3 bases from V and 9 bases from J, the junction contained 10 bases not matched to a gene. The CDR3 sequence is 16 residues long. Full variable domain (outside the CDR3, taken from reference TRBV7-2 and TRBJ2-1): GAGVSQSPSNKVTEKGKDVELRCDPISGHTALYWYRQSLGQGLEFLIYFQGNSAPDKSGLPSDRFSAERTGGSVSTLTIQRTQQEDSAVYLCASSFNSGGAGSEQFFGPGTRLTVL.

The chain couples TRBV29-1 to TRBJ2-3; D is uncertain. Germline loops: CDR1 SQVTM, CDR2 ANQGSEA. Trimming took off 4 bases at V and 4 bases at J, with 6 bases between the two ends. CDR3 length: 11 amino acids. The CDR3 here is CSVVFADTQYF. Written as DNA, the CDR3 is TGCAGCGTTGTATTCGCAGATACGCAGTATTTT.

This clonotype was picked up a small number of times. This sequence joins TRBV12-3 or TRBV12-4 and TRBJ2-7; D call uncertain. Trimming took 2 bases from V and 3 from J, leaving 11 bases between them. There are 14 residues in the CDR3. The CDR3 loop is CASSLKGRVYEQYF. In DNA, the CDR3 is TGTGCCAGCAGTTTAAAGGGCCGGGTCTACGAGCAGTACTTC.

The chain employs TRBV10-3 and TRBJ1-6; 7 positions agree with TRBD1. CDR3 length: 14 residues. The germline gives CDR1 ENHRY, CDR2 SYGVKD. The V segment lost 6 bases and the J segment 7 bases; nucleotides outside the gene matches: 6. This chain's CDR3 is CAIREQGRNSPLHF. CDR3 in DNA: TGTGCCATCAGGGAACAGGGGAGGAATTCACCCCTCCACTTT.

This chain connects TRBV7-8 to TRBJ1-2; the D gene is possibly TRBD1 (5 bases). This CDR3 contains 15 residues. Germline CDR1 and CDR2: SGHVS and FQNEAQ. The germline V and J ends were trimmed by 6 bases and 2 bases, with 16 bases remaining between them. CDR3 sequence: CASSPGRRDNYGYTF. DNA for the CDR3: TGTGCCAGCAGTCCCGGTCGGAGGGACAACTATGGCTACACCTTC.

V usage is TRBV15 and J usage is TRBJ1-1; perhaps TRBD1 as D (5 bases). V lost 1 base and J lost 0, with 15 bases in between. Germline CDR1 reads LNHNV; CDR2 reads YYDKDF (reference sequence). There are 17 residues in the CDR3. The CDR3, as DNA: TGTGCCACCAGCAGAGGTGGCGGGGGAGGTATGAACACTGAAGCTTTCTTT. This codes for CATSRGGGGGMNTEAFF.

The chain uses TRBV6-1 and TRBJ1-6; D call uncertain. This CDR3 comprises 12 residues. The germline CDR1 and CDR2 sequences are MNHNS and SASEGT. The germline V and J ends were trimmed by 0 bases and 15 bases, with 9 bases remaining between them. This chain's CDR3 is CASSEALALLHF. DNA for the CDR3: TGTGCCAGCAGTGAAGCGCTTGCCCTCCTCCACTTT.

The V gene is TRBV29-1, the J gene TRBJ2-3; 9 nucleotides match TRBD2. Looked up from germline, CDR1 is SQVTM and CDR2 is ANQGSEA. CDR3 length: 15 amino acids. The trim removed 0 bases at V and 2 bases at J, leaving 3 bases unmatched. The CDR3 DNA sequence: TGCAGCGTTGAAGAGGGACTAGCCCTCACAGATACGCAGTATTTT. Amino acid sequence: CSVEEGLALTDTQYF.

This clonotype appeared a few times. This sequence joins TRBV12-3 or TRBV12-4 and TRBJ2-1; D is possibly TRBD2 (7 bases). The germline V and J ends were trimmed by 6 bases and 9 bases, with 18 bases remaining between them. CDR3 length: 14 amino acids. The CDR3 spells CASSRGGARGEQFF. CDR3 bases: TGTGCCAGCAGCCGCGGGGGCGCAAGGGGTGAGCAGTTCTTC.

The chain combines TRBV9 with TRBJ2-7; D could derive from TRBD1 or TRBD2 (5 bases each). The CDR3 extends over 15 amino acids. Germline CDR1 reads SGDLS; CDR2 reads YYNGEE. V lost 0 bases, J lost 2 bases, and 12 bases lay in between. The CDR3 reads CASSVEPGTAYEQYF. Here the CDR3 DNA reads TGTGCCAGCAGCGTAGAACCCGGGACGGCCTACGAGCAGTACTTC.

The V call is TRBV7-6, the J call TRBJ2-5, with 14 bases matching TRBD2. The CDR3 runs to 15 residues. V lost 7 bases and J lost 7; bases outside the gene matches: 8. Germline CDR1 is SGHVS and CDR2 is FNYEAQ. For the CDR3, the DNA is TGTGCCAGCACCAGGACTAGCGGGGGGCCCGGGACCCAGTACTTC. Amino acid sequence: CASTRTSGGPGTQYF.

The rearrangement links TRBV30 to TRBJ1-1; 7 nucleotides align to TRBD1. This CDR3 is 12 amino acids long. CDR1 is GTSNPN, CDR2 SVGIG, per germline (reference sequence). With 3 bases clipped from V and 4 bases from J, the junction kept 2 bases outside the gene matches. CDR3 sequence (DNA): TGTGCCTGGAGGCAGGGGGGCACTGAAGCTTTCTTT. Protein product: CAWRQGGTEAFF.

Many counts were recorded for this clonotype. The V and J genes are TRBV15 and TRBJ2-5, with D unclear. Germline assignment: CDR1 LNHNV and CDR2 YYDKDF (reference sequence). Between the trimmed V and J ends, which lost 0 bases and 5 bases, there was a span of 7 bases. CDR3 length: 13 residues. In DNA form, the CDR3 reads TGTGCCACCAGCAGAGATTTGGAGGAGACCCAGTACTTC. Its translation is CATSRDLEETQYF.

The chain employs TRBV7-9 and TRBJ2-1; the D gene is possibly TRBD2 (7 bases). Per germline, CDR1 SEHNR and CDR2 FQNEAQ (reference sequence). The length of the CDR3 is 15 residues. V was pared by 5 bases and J by 8 bases, with 19 bases between. The CDR3 region has the DNA TGTGCCAGCAGCCCAGGGGCGGGAGCTGGCGATGAGCAGTTCTTC. This encodes CASSPGAGAGDEQFF.